This entry concerns a single T cell receptor (beta chain). This clonotype is characterized as medium-sized (0.01 to 0.1%). No antigen is known for it. No base quality information exists; no much larger clone differs at one position. The entry originates in a study of CXCR3 chemokines and chemotherapy response in bladder cancer (dated 2022 in TCRdb). Background on the whole study: The study examined whether intratumoral CXCR3 chemokine system activity predicted chemotherapy response in human bladder cancer.

Cut back by 2 bases and 1 base, the V and J ends lie 11 bases apart. Looking up the germline V gene yields CDR1 MNHEY and CDR2 SVGEGT. The CDR3 goes from the cysteine to the phenylalanine over 15 residues. The sequence is cut down to CDR3 DNA, 45 bases in frame from base 1. The protocol used for the library was PCR. Sequencing used an Illumina HiSeq 2500. TCRdb handled the public reads itself, with Q25 trimming in fastp and clone calling in MiXCR, and kept productive beta chains. Every distinct CDR3 protein forms one entry, paired with its most common genes and DNA. The sample table holds 13,000 or so distinct CDR3 sequences, of which around 12% were seen once. The top ten hold approximately 26% of the sample.

This sequence originates from a human donor with bladder cancer that did not respond to neoadjuvant chemotherapy. Sample acquisition took place from a patient whose treatment included neoadjuvant chemotherapy. Rearrangement joined TRBV6-2 or TRBV6-3 to TRBJ1-1; perhaps TRBD1 is the D gene, with 5 bases matching. The base sequence is TGTGCCAGCAGTTACGGGTGGGGGAAGAACACTGAAGCTTTCTTT. This translates into CASSYGWGKNTEAFF.